These 17 T cell receptor beta chains share one sample of origin, sequenced in a study of regulatory T cells in long-lasting Graves disease. Time point indicated: newly diagnosed GD, antithyroid drugs for less than 3 months. After RNA was extracted from PBMCs, the TCR library was made from it. Arm-PCR of CDR3 regions and iRepertoire HTBI primers were the basis on which TCR beta libraries were built. TCRdb re-derived calls from the multiplex PCR reads in MiXCR, one entry per CDR3 protein. The sample holds approximately 470,000 distinct CDR3 sequences; about 16% are singletons and the top ten take 12%. The same sample was also used in a study of T cells in Graves' hyperthyroidism and ophthalmopathy.

The input for sequencing was peripheral blood mononuclear cells (PBMCs), taken at new diagnosis, from a patient treated with antithyroid drugs. These TCRs come from a man aged 40-50 years with Graves disease.

This clonotype came up many times. The rearrangement uses TRBV24-1 and TRBJ2-2; no definite D call. The CDR3 contains 16 residues. The V and J ends lost 0 bases and 2 bases respectively, with 9 bases between them. Germline assignment: CDR1 KGHDR and CDR2 SFDVKD. CDR3 residues: CATSDLGRGNTGELFF. CDR3 nucleotide sequence: TGTGCCACCAGTGATTTGGGGCGAGGTAACACCGGGGAGCTGTTTTTT.

This chain links TRBV7-3 with TRBJ2-7, with D possibly matching TRBD2 (6 bases). The CDR3 spans 15 residues. V shed 2 bases and J shed 7 bases, with 18 bases lying between them. Germline CDR1 is SGHTA and CDR2 is FQGTGA. The DNA of the CDR3 is TGTGCCAGCAGCTTAGCGGGGAGTTATCCGGGTGAGCAGTACTTC. As protein: CASSLAGSYPGEQYF.

This clonotype has a handful of counts. This may arise from a read error, as a much more abundant clone is one base away. In DNA, the CDR3 is TGTACCAGCAGTTTGACTCGTAGGGGCGAGCAGTACTTC. Amino acids: CTSSLTRRGEQYF. V usage is TRBV6-2 or TRBV6-3 and J usage is TRBJ2-7; D is possibly TRBD1 (5 bases). In germline, CDR1 is MNHEY, CDR2 SVGEGT. This CDR3 has 13 amino acids.

This clonotype was found many times. The CDR3 here is CATEGFTALAGGIGTHSLKSAQYF. As DNA, the CDR3 is TGTGCCACGGAGGGCTTCACGGCACTAGCGGGAGGGATTGGCACACATTCTCTTAAATCGGCGCAGTATTTT. The gene calls are TRBV28 and TRBJ2-3; TRBD2 agrees at 13 bases. V shed 10 bases, J shed 10 bases, and the junction held 41 bases outside the gene matches. Germline CDR1 and CDR2: MDHEN and SYDVKM. The CDR3 spans 24 residues.

This clonotype was counted ten times or more. The rearrangement uses TRBV12-3 or TRBV12-4 and TRBJ2-1, with a tentative D call TRBD2 (7 bases). V was pared by 3 bases and J by 10 bases, with 31 bases between. The CDR3 consists of 19 residues. CDR3: CASSFGGRSSWRETREQFF. The CDR3 nucleotides read TGTGCCAGCAGTTTTGGGGGGCGATCGTCTTGGCGGGAGACCAGGGAGCAGTTCTTC.

This clonotype was found a few times. V is TRBV12-3 or TRBV12-4 and J is TRBJ2-5; D is uncertain. Trimming removed 2 bases at V and 5 bases at J, with 9 bases between. The CDR3 has 13 amino acids. The DNA for the CDR3 is TGTGCCAGCAGTTTAAAGGGAACGGAGACCCAGTACTTC. Its protein product is CASSLKGTETQYF.

The CDR3 nucleotides read TGTGCCAGCAGCCAAGGGAACAGGGGGACAGGTGGCTACACCTTC. Its protein is CASSQGNRGTGGYTF. V is TRBV7-8 and J is TRBJ1-2; 8 positions match TRBD1. Germline V gene sequence: CDR1 SGHVS, CDR2 FQNEAQ. Trimming took 5 bases from V and 7 from J; bases not matched to a gene: 12. The CDR3 length is 15 residues. The whole variable domain, remainder taken from reference TRBV7-8 and TRBJ1-2, is GAGVSQSPRYKVAKRGQDVALRCDPISGHVSLFWYQQALGQGPEFLTYFQNEAQLDKSGLPSDRFFAERPEGSVSTLKIQRTQQEDSAVYLCASSQGNRGTGGYTFGSGTRLTVV.

The gene calls are TRBV7-6 and TRBJ2-1; 12 bases align to TRBD2. V gave up 1 base and J gave up 8 bases; unmatched junction bases: 9. CDR1 is SGHVS, CDR2 FNYEAQ, per germline. The CDR3 loop spans 17 amino acids. The CDR3 protein is CASSLGTSGIRSHEQFF. In DNA form, the CDR3 reads TGTGCCAGCAGCTTAGGGACTAGCGGGATTCGGTCCCATGAGCAGTTCTTC.

The chain couples TRBV13 to TRBJ1-5, with 8 positions matching TRBD1. Germline-derived CDR1 and CDR2 are PRHDT and FYEKMQ (reference sequence). The CDR3 covers 16 residues. Trimming at V came to 6 bases and at J to 6 bases, leaving 13 bases not matched to a gene. The CDR3 reads CASSYTRTGHGQPQHF. CDR3 DNA: TGTGCCAGCAGTTACACCCGGACAGGGCATGGTCAGCCCCAGCATTTT.

The chain joins TRBV19 to TRBJ2-1; D possibly corresponds to TRBD2 (6 bases). The CDR3 has 15 amino acids. Germline V gives CDR1 LNHDA, CDR2 SQIVND (reference sequence). Trimming left V 1 base short and J 6 bases short, with 13 bases between. The CDR3 DNA sequence: TGTGCCAGTAGTATAGGGGAGACTAGACGCAATGAGCAGTTCTTC. As protein: CASSIGETRRNEQFF.

Note on this clonotype: Mismatch with germline at one junction end may stem from a read error. This sequence joins TRBV7-8 and TRBJ1-2; 9 bases map to TRBD1. Germline V lookup: CDR1 SGHVS, CDR2 FQNEAQ. The CDR3 covers 13 residues. In nucleotides, the CDR3 is TGCGCCAGCAGCACCGGGACAGGGTTGGGCTACACCTTC. Its translation is CASSTGTGLGYTF.

A remark on this clonotype: This sequence may be a read error, since a much larger clone differs from it by one base. The conserved phenylalanine or tryptophan is not found at the CDR3 terminus, so this likely reflects a read error. The chain has TRBV27 and TRBJ1-2; D is uncertain. Looked up from germline, CDR1 is MNHEY and CDR2 is SMNVEV (reference sequence). This CDR3 is built from 13 residues. The V end was cut by 5 bases, the J end by 5 bases, with 12 bases between. This CDR3 is CASSPTPQYGYTS. In DNA form, the CDR3 reads TGTGCCAGCAGTCCGACCCCCCAATATGGCTACACCTCC.

This clonotype came up many times. This chain connects TRBV7-2 to TRBJ2-3; no clear D. The V gene's germline CDR1 is SGHTA and CDR2 FQGNSA. V was trimmed by 4 bases and J by 5 bases, leaving 10 bases between them. CDR3 length equals 13 residues. This CDR3 is CASSSSRRDTQYF. CDR3 DNA: TGTGCCAGCAGCTCTTCACGGAGAGATACGCAGTATTTT.

This clonotype has more than one count but fewer than ten. The chain employs TRBV30 and TRBJ2-6, with TRBD1 identical over 11 bases. The junction had 6 bases not matched to a gene; V was cut back by 6 bases and J by 2 bases. The CDR3 has 16 amino acids. The germline V gene has CDR1 GTSNPN and CDR2 SVGIG (reference sequence). CDR3 region: CACAGTGGTGANVLTF. The CDR3 coding sequence is TGTGCCTGCGCCGGGACAGGGGGTACTGGGGCCAACGTCCTGACTTTC.

This clonotype was picked up one time. One base away lies a much larger clone, so this may be a sequencing read error. The gene calls are TRBV11-1 and TRBJ2-2; the match to TRBD1 covers 7 bases. CDR3 length: 15 residues. CDR1 is SGHAT, CDR2 FQDESV, per germline (reference sequence). The J segment lost 3 bases and the V segment lost 5 bases, leaving 6 bases of the junction unmatched. This CDR3 reads CASSLGTVYTGELFF. CDR3 DNA sequence: TGTGCCAGCAGCCTCGGGACAGTTTACACCGGGGAGCTGTTTTTT.

This clonotype was observed a few times. The genes are TRBV12-3 or TRBV12-4 and TRBJ2-7, with TRBD1 identical over 7 bases. The CDR3 contains 14 residues. V gave up 7 bases and J gave up 0 bases; unmatched junction bases: 6. The CDR3 here is CASKSRTGSYEQYF. The DNA for the CDR3 is TGTGCCAGCAAGTCGCGGACAGGCTCCTACGAGCAGTACTTC.

This clonotype was observed at least ten times. This chain connects TRBV20-1 to TRBJ1-6; 8 bases fit TRBD1. The CDR3 length is 14 residues. J was trimmed by 7 bases and V by 6 bases; bases with no gene match: 8. Germline V gene lookup returns CDR1 DFQATT and CDR2 SNEGSKA (reference sequence). CDR3 DNA sequence: TGCAGTGCCAAAACGACAGGGGAGAATTCACCCCTCCACTTT. This translates into CSAKTTGENSPLHF.